This TCR beta chain was documented in a study of early T cells in non-severe SARS-CoV-2 infection (dated by TCRdb to about 2021). Notes on the research overall: TCR sequencing used bulk RNA from unsorted whole blood, so alpha and beta chains could not be paired. Broader findings and caveats from the paper: Matching against VDJdb was skewed toward anti-spike CD8 responses, likely underestimated virus-specific expansions, and missed private and CD4 specificities.

Set within a cohort of healthcare workers in London, UK, this nested case-control study involved weekly PCR testing of nasopharyngeal swabs along with blood sampling. Between 23 and 31 March 2020, the week of the UK lockdown, healthcare workers were enrolled and then followed up weekly for as long as 16 weeks. Many counts were recorded for this clonotype. No antigen is known for it. No much larger clone exists at a distance of one base, and base qualities are not known. V lost 1 base and J lost 3 bases; the stretch between them is 7 bases long. Taken from cysteine to phenylalanine, the CDR3 has 13 residues. Only CDR3 DNA is held: 39 bases, read in frame from base 1. Via the germline V gene, CDR1 is ENHRY and CDR2 SYGVKD. Library creation used 5' RACE. The sequencing machine was a NextSeq 500. The TCR library protocol attached unique molecular identifiers to individual cDNA molecules to correct for sequencing error and PCR bias. Both TCR alpha and beta chains were sequenced, and tight co-correlation was observed between alpha and beta sequence abundances in each sample. Under the source paper's analysis protocol: Decombinator V4 was used to perform V gene, J gene and CDR3 annotation of TCR sequences. TCRs were defined as expanded if a significant change between any two time points was detected under a Poisson model with p below 0.0001. TCR abundances were normalised to the total number of TCRs sequenced per sample and were expressed as counts per million. MAIT TCRs were defined by TRAV1-2 paired with TRAJ12, TRAJ20 or TRAJ33, and iNKT TCRs by TRAV10 paired with TRAJ18. VDJdb, accessed 1 November 2021, was searched for CMV, EBV and SARS-CoV-2 annotated TCRs, with TCRs annotated for multiple antigens excluded. TCRdb passed the public sequencing reads through fastp at Q25 and MiXCR, retaining productive beta sequences. Under each unique CDR3 protein, matching rows form one entry showing the most common genes and DNA. TCRdb, not the authors, supplied the V and J calls. The sample has 55,000 to 85,000 distinct CDR3 sequences on record, around 12% of them singletons. The ten top clones hold 4% to 5% of the sample.

Material: whole blood. The sequence came from an adult who was a healthcare worker with PCR-confirmed SARS-CoV-2 infection or an uninfected control (not recorded which). Recombination joined TRBV10-3 with TRBJ2-7; the D gene is not confidently resolved. The nucleotide sequence is given as TGTGCCATCAGTGAGTTGGTCCTCTACGAGCAGTACTTC. Its coded protein is CAISELVLYEQYF.